This T cell receptor (beta chain) was sequenced for a study of cytomegalovirus exposure and HLA in healthy donors. About the research overall: About 179 million T cells yielded around 120 million unique TCR beta sequences in earlier analysis.

Germline loops: CDR1 GTSNPN, CDR2 SVGIG (reference sequence). This CDR3 has 15 amino acids. V lost 0 bases to trimming and J lost 11 bases, with 22 bases between them. PCR employed 60 Vbeta and 13 Jbeta primers. Clones were read by immunoSEQ multiplex PCR, and TCRdb kept only the in-frame ones, dropping some. The sample carries a few hundred thousand clones, roughly 80% recorded once. A note on this clone: The antigen is not known.

Regarding donors, all were healthy bone marrow donors. Regarding the study as a whole: Researchers reported in a later analysis that a missense DCLRE1C variant was tied to TCR beta V- and J-gene trimming. In a later analysis, DRB1 alleles had the most associated TCRs; HLA-C alleles the fewest.

The chain uses TRBV30 and TRBJ1-1; a possible D gene is TRBD1 (5 bases). Material for sequencing was PBMCs. The receptor was derived from a man aged 35-49 years in good health and CMV-seronegative. The CDR3: CAWSVPNKGIKEAFF. As DNA, the CDR3 is TGTGCCTGGAGTGTACCGAACAAGGGGATAAAGGAGGCTTTCTTT.